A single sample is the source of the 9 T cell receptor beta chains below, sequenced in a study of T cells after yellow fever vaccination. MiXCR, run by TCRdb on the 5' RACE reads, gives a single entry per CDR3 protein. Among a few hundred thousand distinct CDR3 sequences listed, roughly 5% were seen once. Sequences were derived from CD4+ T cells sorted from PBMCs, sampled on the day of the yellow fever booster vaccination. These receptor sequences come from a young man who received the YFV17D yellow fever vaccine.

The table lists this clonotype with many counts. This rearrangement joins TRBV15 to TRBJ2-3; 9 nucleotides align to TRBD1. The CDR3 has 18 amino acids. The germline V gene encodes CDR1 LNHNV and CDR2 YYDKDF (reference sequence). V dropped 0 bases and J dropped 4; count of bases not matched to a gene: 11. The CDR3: CATSRDLGGTGNADTQYF. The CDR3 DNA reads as TGTGCCACCAGCAGAGATTTGGGCGGGACAGGGAATGCAGATACGCAGTATTTT.

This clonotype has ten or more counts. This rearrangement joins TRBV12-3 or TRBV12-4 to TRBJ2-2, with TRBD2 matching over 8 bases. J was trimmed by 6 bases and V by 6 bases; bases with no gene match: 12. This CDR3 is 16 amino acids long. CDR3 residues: CASRMRGAPPAGELFF. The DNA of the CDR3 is TGTGCCAGCAGGATGCGGGGGGCTCCCCCGGCCGGGGAGCTGTTTTTT.

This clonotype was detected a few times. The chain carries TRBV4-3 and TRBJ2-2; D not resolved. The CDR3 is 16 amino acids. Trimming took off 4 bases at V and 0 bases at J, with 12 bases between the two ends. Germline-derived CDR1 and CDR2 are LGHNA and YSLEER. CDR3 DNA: TGCGCCAGCAGCCCCAACGTCGCAGCGAACACCGGGGAGCTGTTTTTT. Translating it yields CASSPNVAANTGELFF.

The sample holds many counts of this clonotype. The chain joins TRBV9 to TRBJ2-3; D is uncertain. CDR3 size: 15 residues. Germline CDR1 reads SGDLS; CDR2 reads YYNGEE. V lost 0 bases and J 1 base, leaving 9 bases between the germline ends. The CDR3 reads CASSVGNGGTDTQYF. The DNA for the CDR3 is TGTGCCAGCAGCGTAGGCAATGGGGGCACAGATACGCAGTATTTT.

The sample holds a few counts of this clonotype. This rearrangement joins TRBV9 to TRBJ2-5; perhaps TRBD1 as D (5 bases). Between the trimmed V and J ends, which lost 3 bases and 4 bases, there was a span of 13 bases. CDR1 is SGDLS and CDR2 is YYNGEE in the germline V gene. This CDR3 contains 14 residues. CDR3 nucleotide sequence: TGTGCCAGCAGCGCGCTTAGGGGCCCAGAGACCCAGTACTTC. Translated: CASSALRGPETQYF.

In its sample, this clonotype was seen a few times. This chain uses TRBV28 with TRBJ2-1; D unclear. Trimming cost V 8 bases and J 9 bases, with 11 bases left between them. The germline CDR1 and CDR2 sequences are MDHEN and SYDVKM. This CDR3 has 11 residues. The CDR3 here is CASDVRGEQFF. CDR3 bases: TGTGCCAGCGACGTAAGAGGTGAGCAGTTCTTC.

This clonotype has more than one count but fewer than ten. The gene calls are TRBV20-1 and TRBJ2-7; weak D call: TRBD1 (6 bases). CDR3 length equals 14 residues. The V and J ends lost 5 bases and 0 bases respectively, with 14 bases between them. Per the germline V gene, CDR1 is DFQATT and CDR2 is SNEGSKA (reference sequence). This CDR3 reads CSAQDRQASYEQYF. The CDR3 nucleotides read TGCAGTGCTCAAGATAGACAGGCCTCCTACGAGCAGTACTTC.

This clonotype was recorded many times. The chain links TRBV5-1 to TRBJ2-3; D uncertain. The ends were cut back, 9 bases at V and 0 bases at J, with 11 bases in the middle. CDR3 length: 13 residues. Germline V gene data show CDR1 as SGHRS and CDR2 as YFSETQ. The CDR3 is CATAEASTDTQYF. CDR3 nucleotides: TGCGCCACCGCCGAGGCTAGCACAGATACGCAGTATTTT.

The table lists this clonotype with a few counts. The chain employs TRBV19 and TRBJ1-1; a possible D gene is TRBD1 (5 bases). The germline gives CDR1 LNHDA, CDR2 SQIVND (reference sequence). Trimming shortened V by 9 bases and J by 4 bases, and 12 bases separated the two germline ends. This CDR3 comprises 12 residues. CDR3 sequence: CARLKGSTEAFF. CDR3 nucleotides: TGTGCCAGGTTAAAGGGGAGCACTGAAGCTTTCTTT.